The rows below give T cell receptor beta chains drawn from one sample of a study of blood T cell repertoires in COVID-19. Data came from immunoSEQ multiplex PCR; TCRdb stores just in-frame clones and leaves some out. Of 72,000 or so clones listed, more than 75% are singletons. The specimen was peripheral blood. These receptors all stem from a woman in her fifties or sixties with acute or convalescent COVID-19. The CDR3 runs from the conserved cysteine through the conserved F or W. The D gene is left open where the match is weak. Part of the rows lack a size; the others show once, few, many or a class for expanded clones.

D gene: -; clone size: -; V gene: TRBV12-3/TRBV12-4; J gene: TRBJ2-1; CDR3 protein: CASTLGGNEQFF; CDR3 DNA: TGTGCCAGCACCCTAGGGGGCAATGAGCAGTTCTTC
D gene: -; clone size: -; V gene: TRBV6-5; J gene: TRBJ2-7; CDR3 protein: CATIGRTHPYEQYF; CDR3 DNA: TGTGCCACAATCGGGAGAACTCACCCCTACGAGCAGTACTTC
D gene: TRBD1; clone size: few; V gene: TRBV5-1; J gene: TRBJ2-2; CDR3 protein: CASSPGTDRDTGELFF; CDR3 DNA: TGCGCCAGCAGCCCTGGGACAGACCGGGACACCGGGGAGCTGTTTTTT
D gene: -; clone size: -; V gene: TRBV2; J gene: TRBJ1-4; CDR3 protein: CASTGGHFEKLFF; CDR3 DNA: TGTGCCAGCACGGGGGGGCACTTCGAAAAACTGTTTTTT
D gene: TRBD1; clone size: -; V gene: TRBV29-1; J gene: TRBJ1-1; CDR3 protein: CSAALSGTGGGGPEAFF; CDR3 DNA: TGCAGCGCCGCTCTATCCGGGACAGGGGGCGGAGGACCTGAAGCTTTCTTT
D gene: -; clone size: -; V gene: TRBV6-5; J gene: TRBJ1-2; CDR3 protein: CASRRGGDYGYTF; CDR3 DNA: TGTGCCAGCAGACGGGGGGGGGACTATGGCTACACCTTC
D gene: -; clone size: once; V gene: TRBV5-4; J gene: TRBJ2-3; CDR3 protein: CASSFGTGITDTQYF; CDR3 DNA: TGTGCCAGCAGCTTCGGAACAGGGATCACAGATACGCAGTATTTT
D gene: -; clone size: -; V gene: TRBV6-5; J gene: TRBJ1-2; CDR3 protein: CASRKQGPKNGYTF; CDR3 DNA: TGTGCCAGCAGGAAACAGGGCCCTAAAAATGGCTACACCTTC
D gene: -; clone size: once; V gene: TRBV2; J gene: TRBJ2-2; CDR3 protein: CASSQTQGGTGELFF; CDR3 DNA: TGTGCCAGCAGCCAAACACAGGGTGGCACCGGGGAGCTGTTTTTT
D gene: TRBD1; clone size: -; V gene: TRBV6-1; J gene: TRBJ1-3; CDR3 protein: CASSDYRRQGRRNTIYF; CDR3 DNA: TGTGCCAGCAGTGATTACCGAAGACAGGGCAGAAGAAACACCATATATTTT
D gene: -; clone size: -; V gene: TRBV5-4; J gene: TRBJ1-2; CDR3 protein: CASSLGKRGYTF; CDR3 DNA: TGTGCCAGCAGCTTGGGCAAACGAGGGTACACCTTC
D gene: TRBD1; clone size: -; V gene: TRBV2; J gene: TRBJ2-4; CDR3 protein: CASIGQENIQYF; CDR3 DNA: TGTGCCAGCATCGGACAGGAAAACATTCAGTACTTC
D gene: TRBD1; clone size: -; V gene: TRBV11-2; J gene: TRBJ2-3; CDR3 protein: CASSLAGTGLPDTQYF; CDR3 DNA: TGTGCCAGCAGCTTGGCAGGGACAGGGTTGCCAGATACGCAGTATTTT
D gene: -; clone size: -; V gene: TRBV11-2; J gene: TRBJ2-5; CDR3 protein: CASSSLAEGEETQYF; CDR3 DNA: TGTGCCAGCAGCTCCCTGGCCGAGGGAGAAGAGACCCAGTACTTC
D gene: TRBD1; clone size: -; V gene: TRBV6-5; J gene: TRBJ2-7; CDR3 protein: CASSYSGDRAYEQYF; CDR3 DNA: TGTGCCAGCAGTTACTCGGGGGACAGAGCCTACGAGCAGTACTTC
D gene: TRBD2; clone size: -; V gene: TRBV5-4; J gene: TRBJ2-3; CDR3 protein: CASSFTLAGGTDTQYF; CDR3 DNA: TGTGCCAGCAGTTTCACTTTAGCGGGGGGCACAGATACGCAGTATTTT
D gene: TRBD2; clone size: -; V gene: TRBV5-1; J gene: TRBJ2-3; CDR3 protein: CASSLAGGRDTQYF; CDR3 DNA: TGCGCCAGCAGCTTAGCGGGGGGGCGAGATACGCAGTATTTT
D gene: TRBD1; clone size: -; V gene: TRBV19; J gene: TRBJ1-5; CDR3 protein: CASSTTGANQPQHF; CDR3 DNA: TGTGCCAGTAGTACGACAGGGGCAAATCAGCCCCAGCATTTT
D gene: TRBD1; clone size: -; V gene: TRBV4-1; J gene: TRBJ2-1; CDR3 protein: CASSPRRGLANEQFF; CDR3 DNA: TGCGCCAGCAGCCCCCGCAGGGGGCTTGCCAATGAGCAGTTCTTC
D gene: -; clone size: few; V gene: TRBV10-3; J gene: TRBJ1-3; CDR3 protein: CAISPGGQTGNTIYF; CDR3 DNA: TGTGCCATCAGCCCGGGAGGACAAACCGGAAACACCATATATTTT
D gene: TRBD1; clone size: -; V gene: TRBV9; J gene: TRBJ1-2; CDR3 protein: CASSITGEGYTF; CDR3 DNA: TGTGCCAGCAGCATTACAGGGGAAGGCTACACCTTC
D gene: -; clone size: -; V gene: TRBV9; J gene: TRBJ1-1; CDR3 protein: CASSVQGFTEAFF; CDR3 DNA: TGTGCCAGCAGCGTACAGGGTTTCACTGAAGCTTTCTTT